This passage covers 8 T cell receptor beta chains from one sample sequenced in a study of response to subunit inactivated influenza vaccine. MiXCR, run by TCRdb on the RT-PCR reads, gives a single entry per CDR3 protein. The sample consists of about 520,000 distinct CDR3 sequences, 6% to 9% of them appearing once. The sequencing used PBMCs from blood, collected roughly 24 months after vaccination. The source is a man between 45 and 75 years old who received an inactivated influenza vaccine.

This clonotype was observed at least ten times. V is TRBV20-1 and J is TRBJ2-7; 9 bases fit TRBD1. The CDR3 spans 15 residues. V shed 0 bases and J 5 bases; nucleotides not matched to a gene: 8. The germline gives CDR1 DFQATT, CDR2 SNEGSKA (reference sequence). Here the CDR3 DNA reads TGCAGTGCTAGAGAGATAACAGGGGGCTTCAACGAGCAGTACTTC. This encodes CSAREITGGFNEQYF.

This chain connects TRBV7-9 to TRBJ1-3; D not resolved. Germline V lookup: CDR1 SEHNR, CDR2 FQNEAQ (reference sequence). The CDR3 length is 14 residues. Trimming removed 0 bases from V and 4 bases from J, with 7 bases in between. The CDR3 region is CASSLAAVGNTIYF. In DNA form, the CDR3 reads TGTGCCAGCAGCTTAGCGGCGGTGGGAAACACCATATATTTT.

The chain recombines TRBV12-3 or TRBV12-4 with TRBJ2-2; D is ambiguous. V shed 3 bases and J shed 5 bases, with 13 bases lying between them. CDR3 size: 15 residues. CDR3 DNA sequence: TGTGCCAGCAGTTTCTCAGCAACCAGGACCGGGGAGCTGTTTTTT. Translating it yields CASSFSATRTGELFF.

At least ten counts were recorded for this clonotype. The chain employs TRBV20-1 and TRBJ2-1; D gene ambiguous. Trimming pared 3 bases from V and 10 bases from J, leaving 16 bases between. This CDR3 has 13 residues. Per the germline V gene, CDR1 is DFQATT and CDR2 is SNEGSKA (reference sequence). The CDR3 is CSARAHVQREQFF. CDR3 DNA: TGCAGTGCTAGGGCGCACGTTCAGAGGGAGCAGTTCTTC.

This clonotype has at least ten counts. The genes are TRBV12-3 or TRBV12-4 and TRBJ2-4; D gene uncertain. Trimming pared 6 bases from V and 1 base from J, leaving 10 bases between. The CDR3 covers 14 residues. The DNA for the CDR3 is TGTGCCAGCAGACAAAGCTTCGCCAAAAACATTCAGTACTTC. The encoded protein is CASRQSFAKNIQYF.

The genes are TRBV20-1 and TRBJ2-7; 9 bases are shared with TRBD2. Looked up from germline, CDR1 is DFQATT and CDR2 is SNEGSKA (reference sequence). The V segment lost 3 bases and the J segment 2 bases; nucleotides outside the gene matches: 5. There are 14 residues in the CDR3. The CDR3 DNA reads as TGCAGTGCTAGGAAAACTAGCGGGCCCTACGAGCAGTACTTC. Its translation: CSARKTSGPYEQYF.

This chain uses TRBV2 with TRBJ2-2; 9 nucleotides align to TRBD1. CDR3 length: 13 amino acids. J gave up 7 bases and V 9 bases, and 6 bases lay outside the gene matches. Germline V gene sequence: CDR1 SNHLY, CDR2 FYNNEI. Written as DNA, the CDR3 is TGTGCCAGTACACAGGGGGCAGGCGGGGAGCTGTTTTTT. Protein sequence: CASTQGAGGELFF.

This clonotype was detected a few times. The rearrangement uses TRBV29-1 and TRBJ2-1; 8 bases agree with TRBD2. Looked up from germline, CDR1 is SQVTM and CDR2 is ANQGSEA. This CDR3 has 15 residues. With 3 bases clipped from V and 0 bases from J, the junction kept 4 bases outside the gene matches. CDR3 DNA: TGCAGCGTTGATTCACTAGCGGCCTCCTACAATGAGCAGTTCTTC. Protein product: CSVDSLAASYNEQFF.